The T cell receptor (beta chain) described here comes from a study of cytomegalovirus exposure and HLA in healthy donors (dated by TCRdb to 2017 to 2019). Some background on the complete study: In an earlier analysis of 450 to 750 of the donors, approximately 300 Gb of sequence data and 120 million or so unique TCR beta sequences from approximately 180 million T cells were reported. Around 320 gigabases of sequencing data and approximately 84 million unique TCR sequences were included in an early release covering over 600 HLA-typed donors. Of the roughly 390 genotyped donors, 81% fell in the genetic ancestry cluster associated with self-reported Caucasian donors. The study aimed to test whether signatures of past pathogen exposure could be identified by cataloging public T cell receptors. The study used immunosequencing to profile the T cell repertoires of 600 to 850 subjects and linked those repertoires to cytomegalovirus serostatus. In addition to the first cohort of roughly 670 subjects, a separate validation cohort of 100 to 150 different subjects was used. To predict cytomegalovirus infection status, the study combined high-throughput TCR immunosequencing, statistical association of individual TCRs with disease status, and machine learning. In a later analysis, previously published TCR beta repertoires from more than 500 donors were re-analyzed and high-resolution HLA genotyping was added so that TCR occurrence patterns could be studied. Rather than drawing on any new phenotypic data, the later analysis identified candidate immune exposures from TCR beta sequences and the way those sequences occurred across donors. In an earlier analysis of 550 to 700 of the donors, high-throughput TCR beta sequencing was used to judge whether each TCR beta V gene segment behaved as functional or pseudogenic. Donor age, sex, ethnicity and CMV serostatus were compiled alongside the repertoire data. A later genetic analysis used genome-wide SNP genotypes for about three fifths of the roughly 700 donors, treating that subset as a discovery cohort. Every discovery cohort repertoire had been produced on one sequencing platform. Class I and class II HLA loci were covered by the typing at four-digit resolution. The number of typed donors differed by locus: roughly 620-630 for A, B, C, DRB1 and DQB1; 500 to 550 for DQA1; over 600 for DPA1; and some 470 for DPB1. Five DR-DQ haplotypes were treated as single units for association and clustering because of strong linkage in the cohort. Across approximately 400 genotyped donors of the cohort, an average of roughly 250,000 unique TCR beta nucleotide sequences per donor were sequenced, and around 20% of those sequences were non-productive.

The CDR3 numbers 15 residues from cysteine through phenylalanine. Only the CDR3 region is kept as DNA, spanning 45 bases read in frame from base 1. Via the germline V gene, CDR1 is MDHEN and CDR2 SYDVKM. Deletion took 3 bases off V and 2 bases off J, with a span of 12 bases between the germline ends. The library was obtained by the immunoSEQ multiplex PCR assay. For the multiplex PCR, a mixture combining 60 forward primers for TCR Vbeta segments and 13 reverse primers for TCR Jbeta segments was used. The CDR3 region of rearranged TCR beta genes was amplified from genomic DNA with a multiplex PCR assay. The Illumina HiSeq System was used to sequence the amplified TCR beta libraries as 87-base-pair reads. On the authors' methods: A later analysis counted about 80 million unique TCR beta chains across the approximately 700 repertoires, and around 9.9 million of these chains were shared by at least two donors. A nearest-neighbor algorithm error-corrected the raw reads and collapsed the reads into unique sequences, merging closely related sequences to remove PCR and sequencing errors. CDR3 sequences were aligned to IMGT reference sequences to assign V, D and J gene segments. For a sequence to be retained, a match of at least six nucleotides was required to both a V gene segment and a J gene segment. A rearrangement was called productive if the CDR3 had no stop codons and remained in frame with V and J, and every other rearrangement was called non-productive. CDR3 was defined by IMGT convention, running from the second conserved V-encoded cysteine to the conserved J-encoded phenylalanine. The earlier analysis of approximately 500 of the donors excluded sequences that lacked an unambiguous match to a single V gene segment. An earlier analysis of roughly 590 of the donors called V segments functional above 56.7% productive rearrangements and segregating when the between-donor standard deviation exceeded 5%. A statistical classification framework was built for diagnosing cytomegalovirus status from the catalog of TCR beta chain sequences. In a later analysis, TCR nucleotide sequences were compared against IMGT/GENE-DB human TR gene sequences so that V and J genes could be assigned. In a later analysis, CDR3 sequences and most-parsimonious VDJ recombination scenarios were assigned using the TCRdist pipeline. In a later analysis, every TCR beta chain was defined by the combination of its CDR3 amino acid sequence and its V-gene family, and reads without a unique V-gene family were dropped. To address suspected cross-contamination and a sequencing artifact, a later analysis removed under 600 highly shared, low-generation-probability nucleotide sequences. In a later analysis, a clonal expansion index for each public chain was calculated from normalized within-repertoire ranks of inferred template counts. A later analysis computed generation probabilities with a VDJ recombination model fitted to out-of-frame rearrangements, and checked the results against IGoR. A later analysis scored TCR-TCR, TCR-HLA and TCR-CMV co-occurrence with hypergeometric tests, applying a repertoire-size bias correction to TCR pairs. In a later analysis, false discovery rates were estimated by permuting HLA or CMV assignments 20 times. A later analysis grouped co-occurring TCRs with DBSCAN, adding TCRdist sequence similarity when clustering within HLA-allele-positive subsets. Repertoires with fewer than 30,000 or more than 120,000 public chains, plus five repertoires with anomalous nucleotide sharing, were excluded from co-occurrence clustering. What TCRdb holds here is the immuneACCESS table cut down to in-frame rearrangements. Part of the clones is not present; checked against another copy, under half of the missing clones reflect an unresolved V gene, and the others are unexplained. Clone size and the V and J calls come from that table; the DNA yielded D and trimming. In this sample the table shows about 130,000 clones, roughly three quarters of which occur a single time. The ten largest clonotypes hold around 1.9% of the sample.

With regard to this clone: This clone's antigen is unknown. No much larger clone is present one base from it, and per-base qualities are unavailable.

General findings and caveats noted by the study authors: Cytomegalovirus status was reported to be diagnosed by the classifier with high specificity and sensitivity in both the original and validation cohorts. In a later analysis, the rate of TCR association differed among HLA loci, with DRB1 alleles having the most associated TCRs and HLA-C alleles having the fewest. A later analysis associated about 16,000 TCR beta sequences with specific HLA alleles at a false discovery rate of 0.05. V-gene and J-gene trimming of TCR beta chains was associated with a missense DCLRE1C variant in a later genetic analysis, and the association was replicated in an independent cohort. An earlier analysis of 587 of the donors showed that most TCR beta V segments appeared in productive rearrangements either about 87% or about 30% of the time, which broadly matched IMGT annotations. Compared with equally common non-associated chains, HLA-associated TCR beta chains in a later analysis were more clonally expanded and had lower generation probabilities. A total of 164 TCR beta chains were listed by the study as associated with cytomegalovirus. The sequencing pipeline was judged likely to have produced a cluster of highly shared sequence variants as a technical artifact. Some IMGT-functional V segments, including TRBV6-2 and TRBV6-3, could not be distinguished by the 87-base-pair reads and were therefore excluded. Several of the top co-occurrence clusters appeared to be linked to parvovirus B19, influenza, CMV and Epstein-Barr virus, according to a later analysis. Assigning TCR associations to individual alleles was difficult when HLA alleles, especially DR and DQ, strongly co-occurred. A further reported finding was that TCR beta sequences accurately predicted the HLA-A and HLA-B alleles for most subjects in the first cohort. Sequencing depth was assumed to be roughly uniform across donors in the presence/absence analyses, though that assumption may not hold. CMV serostatus was the only immune exposure information available for the cohort. Because HLA typing was unavailable for some donors at each locus, only the typed subset was used in association tests. The earlier analysis of some 560 of the donors excluded seventeen rarely observed V segments, including chromosome 9 orphons, because counts were too low. Correlated functional status among segregating V segments might reflect linkage disequilibrium, but an unknown experimental factor could not be ruled out. Most CMV-associated TCR beta chains appeared to be HLA-restricted in a later analysis, and the HLA associations seemed to be driven largely by CMV exposure. Compared with the approximately 670-donor mean, donors in an Asian-associated ancestry cluster had fewer N-insertions in productive TCRs, according to a later genetic analysis. The cohort was sequenced for TCR beta chains only, and without alpha or paired-chain data the features that could be detected were limited. In vitro tests confirmed that three of the cytomegalovirus-associated TCR beta chains recognize cytomegalovirus antigens. The authors suggested that the approach could potentially be extended to other disease states and immunological phenotypes. Across donors, most TCR sequences were observed very rarely, whereas some public TCRs were present in many individuals.

The cohort was made up of 666 healthy bone marrow donors. At the time of sampling, every cohort member was nominally healthy, though immune exposures that went unrecorded were likely present. The donor was CMV seronegative and belonged to the group of 350 or so seronegative cohort members. Each donor provided a peripheral blood sample, and peripheral blood mononuclear cells were used for TCR beta sequencing. Genomic DNA was extracted from the blood cell samples with the Qiagen DNeasy Blood Extraction Kit. This clonotype originated in a woman between 35 and 50 years old in good health and CMV-seronegative. The source material was PBMCs. The receptor chain draws on TRBV28 and TRBJ2-3; perhaps TRBD2 is the D gene, with 6 bases matching. Here the CDR3 is given as CASSFRRGNTDTQYF. The DNA reads as follows: TGTGCCAGCAGTTTCCGGCGGGGAAACACAGATACGCAGTATTTT. Here the CDR3 is joined to the reference TRBV28 and TRBJ2-3 genes, and the full variable domain is: DVKVTQSSRYLVKRTGEKVFLECVQDMDHENMFWYRQDPGLGLRLIYFSYDVKMKEKGDIPEGYSVSREKKERFSLILESASTNQTSMYLCASSFRRGNTDTQYFGPGTRLTVL.